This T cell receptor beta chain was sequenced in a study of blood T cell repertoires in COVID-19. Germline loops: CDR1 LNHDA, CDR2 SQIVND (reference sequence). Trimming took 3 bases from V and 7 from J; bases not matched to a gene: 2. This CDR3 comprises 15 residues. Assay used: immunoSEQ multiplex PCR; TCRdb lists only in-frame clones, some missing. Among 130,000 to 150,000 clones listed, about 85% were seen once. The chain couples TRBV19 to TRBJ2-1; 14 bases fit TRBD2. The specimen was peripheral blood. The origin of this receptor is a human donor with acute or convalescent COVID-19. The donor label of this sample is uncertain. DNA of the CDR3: TGTGCCAGTAGTATGGGGACTAGCGGGAGTAATGAGCAGTTCTTC. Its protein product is CASSMGTSGSNEQFF. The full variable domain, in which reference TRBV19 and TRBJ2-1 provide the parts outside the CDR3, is DGGITQSPKYLFRKEGQNVTLSCEQNLNHDAMYWYRQDPGQGLRLIYYSQIVNDFQKGDIAEGYSVSREKKESFPLTVTSAQKNPTAFYLCASSMGTSGSNEQFFGPGTRLTVL.